These 22 T cell receptor beta chains came from one sample sequenced in a study of regulatory T cells in long-lasting Graves disease. The time point was: newly diagnosed GD, antithyroid drugs for less than 3 months. There was RNA extracted from PBMCs, and the TCR library was made from it. Both iRepertoire HTBI primers and Arm-PCR of CDR3 regions were used to build the TCR beta libraries. TCRdb called the multiplex PCR reads again in MiXCR, with one record for every CDR3 protein. The sample yields under 400,000 distinct CDR3 sequences, approximately 15% seen once. Separately, the same data were catalogued under a study of T cells in Graves' hyperthyroidism and ophthalmopathy.

The specimen comprised peripheral blood mononuclear cells (PBMCs), sampled at new diagnosis, from a patient treated with antithyroid drugs. These TCRs come from a man in his forties with Graves disease.

V and J are TRBV9 and TRBJ2-1; 8 nucleotides match TRBD1. The trim removed 4 bases at V and 2 bases at J, leaving 14 bases unmatched. This CDR3 has 18 amino acids. Germline CDR1 reads SGDLS; CDR2 reads YYNGEE. CDR3 coding DNA: TGTGCCAGCAGCCCTCCCCCTGAGACAGGGGAAACCTACAATGAGCAGTTCTTC. Translated, it gives CASSPPPETGETYNEQFF.

This clonotype was seen ten or more times. This chain connects TRBV28 to TRBJ1-2; possible D gene TRBD1, 5 bases. V lost 5 bases to trimming and J lost 4 bases, with 17 bases between them. The CDR3 runs to 15 residues. Germline CDR1 and CDR2: MDHEN and SYDVKM. As DNA, the CDR3 is TGTGCCAGCAGTATGGGGGGGTTTGGGAGCTATGGCTACACCTTC. This sequence encodes CASSMGGFGSYGYTF.

V gene TRBV10-2 combines with J gene TRBJ2-5; D could derive from TRBD1 or TRBD2 (5 bases each). The V and J ends lost 0 bases and 1 base respectively, with 6 bases between them. CDR1 is WSHSY and CDR2 is SAAADI in the germline V gene. This CDR3 spans 14 amino acids. CDR3 coding DNA: TGCGCCAGCAGTGAGTCGGGGACCCAAGAGACCCAGTACTTC. Translation: CASSESGTQETQYF.

This clonotype was seen repeatedly, ten times or more. This chain connects TRBV30 to TRBJ2-7; a weak D match, TRBD1 (5 bases). CDR1 and CDR2 (germline): GTSNPN, SVGIG (reference sequence). CDR3 length: 12 amino acids. Trimming removed 3 bases at V and 3 bases at J, with 9 bases between. CDR3 residues: CAWSPQGYEQYF. In DNA form, the CDR3 reads TGTGCCTGGAGCCCCCAGGGCTACGAGCAGTACTTC.

This clonotype was detected many times. The chain combines TRBV28 with TRBJ2-3, with D maybe TRBD1 (7 bases). The ends were cut back, 6 bases at V and 0 bases at J, with 13 bases in the middle. CDR1 is MDHEN and CDR2 is SYDVKM in the germline V gene. The CDR3 sequence is 15 residues long. CDR3 coding DNA: TGTGCCAGCAGCCTACAGGGGACTAGCACAGATACGCAGTATTTT. Encoded protein: CASSLQGTSTDTQYF.

The table lists this clonotype with many counts. J is TRBJ2-3 and V is TRBV5-1, with D uncertain. Trimming pared 4 bases from V and 2 bases from J, leaving 11 bases between. Germline CDR1 and CDR2: SGHRS and YFSETQ. The length of the CDR3 is 14 residues. The DNA for the CDR3 is TGCGCCAGCAGCCTGGTGGTTTACACAGATACGCAGTATTTT. Its translation is CASSLVVYTDTQYF.

The J gene is TRBJ1-1, the V gene TRBV9, with D unclear. The V and J ends lost 3 bases and 0 bases respectively, with 15 bases between them. Germline V CDR1 and CDR2: SGDLS, YYNGEE. CDR3 length: 16 residues. The DNA of the CDR3 is TGTGCCAGCAGCGCCACACCCCCTGATTTGAACACTGAAGCTTTCTTT. It specifies CASSATPPDLNTEAFF.

This clonotype was counted at least ten times. The chain has TRBV3-1 and TRBJ2-3, with 8 bases aligning to TRBD1. The V and J ends lost 4 bases and 7 bases, in that order; junction bases with no gene match: 34. This CDR3 region has 23 residues. Germline V lookup: CDR1 LGHDT, CDR2 YNNKEL (reference sequence). The CDR3 DNA sequence: TGTGCCAGCAGCCGCCACGGGACCCGGGACAGGCTCCATTCTACCGACCTAACTTATACGCAGTATTTT. Amino acid sequence: CASSRHGTRDRLHSTDLTYTQYF.

The genes are TRBV29-1 and TRBJ1-2; the D is unclear. Deletions cut 3 bases from V and 5 bases from J, with 13 bases between. The CDR3 length is 13 residues. Germline lookup yields CDR1 SQVTM and CDR2 ANQGSEA. The CDR3 spells CSVERWQEYGYTF. CDR3 sequence (DNA): TGCAGCGTTGAGCGCTGGCAGGAGTATGGCTACACCTTC.

This clonotype has a count of ten or more. V is TRBV28 and J is TRBJ1-2; D not certain. V dropped 3 bases and J dropped 5 bases, with 13 bases sitting between them. The CDR3 runs to 14 residues. Germline CDR1 reads MDHEN; CDR2 reads SYDVKM. CDR3 nucleotides: TGTGCCAGCAGTTTTAATGGTCCAGGTTATGGCTACACCTTC. It encodes CASSFNGPGYGYTF.

This clonotype was recorded many times. This rearrangement joins TRBV28 to TRBJ1-6; the D is unclear. Germline lookup yields CDR1 MDHEN and CDR2 SYDVKM. Trimming pared 6 bases from V and 5 bases from J, leaving 17 bases between. This CDR3 comprises 16 residues. The CDR3 loop reads CASSLGRGLNNSPLHF. For the CDR3, the DNA is TGTGCCAGCAGCTTAGGACGGGGTTTAAATAATTCACCCCTCCACTTT.

Concerning this clonotype: The junction and the germline gene differ at one end; a read error may be behind it. This rearrangement joins TRBV2 to TRBJ2-5; TRBD2 matches at 9 bases. CDR3 length: 15 residues. CDR1 is SNHLY and CDR2 is FYNNEI in the germline V gene. The CDR3 region has the DNA TGTGCCAGCAGGGAAGGAGGCGGGGGGGCCGAGACCCAGTACTTC. Amino acids: CASREGGGGAETQYF.

On this clonotype itself: This likely traces to a read error, being one base from a far larger clone. CDR3 region: CANSVPGGVETQYF. CDR3 DNA sequence: TGTGCCAACAGCGTACCCGGGGGTGTGGAGACCCAGTACTTC. This rearrangement joins TRBV7-9 to TRBJ2-1, with D tentatively TRBD2 (6 bases). TRBJ2-5 matches the DNA end more closely, so the J call is doubtful. This CDR3 spans 14 amino acids. Germline CDR1 SEHNR, CDR2 FQNEAQ (reference sequence).

This clonotype was found a few times. The chain employs TRBV6-1 and TRBJ2-7; unclear D gene. The germline V and J ends were trimmed by 6 bases and 0 bases, with 9 bases remaining between them. Germline CDR1 is MNHNS and CDR2 is SASEGT. The CDR3 contains 13 residues. The CDR3 DNA follows: TGTGCCAGCAGCCGGGCCTACTCCTACGAGCAGTACTTC. Translated: CASSRAYSYEQYF.

This clonotype showed up many times. The chain carries TRBV7-2 and TRBJ2-7; 13 nucleotides line up with TRBD2. Per germline, CDR1 SGHTA and CDR2 FQGNSA. The CDR3 is made up of 16 amino acids. V was pared by 3 bases and J by 3 bases, with 5 bases of the junction left unmatched. The CDR3: CASSLTGLAGDYEQYF. The CDR3 DNA reads TGTGCCAGCAGCTTGACCGGACTAGCGGGGGACTACGAGCAGTACTTC.

A few counts support this clonotype. This probably arose from a read error, given a far larger clone one base away. This is likely a read error, given that the CDR3 carries no conserved phenylalanine or tryptophan at its end. The V call is TRBV5-6, the J call TRBJ2-1, with D tentatively TRBD1 or TRBD2 (5 bases each). V dropped 1 base and J dropped 3 bases, with 14 bases sitting between them. Germline V gene lookup returns CDR1 SGHDT and CDR2 YYEEEE. The CDR3 is 16 residues long. The CDR3 sequence is CASSLRGQGVYNEQFC. In DNA, the CDR3 is TGTGCCAGCAGCTTGCGAGGGCAGGGAGTCTACAATGAGCAGTTCTGC.

In its sample, this clonotype was seen many times. The rearrangement uses TRBV11-2 and TRBJ2-1, with TRBD1 matching 7 bases. This CDR3 has 13 amino acids. Trimming cost V 5 bases and J 4 bases; bases outside gene matches: 2. The V gene's germline CDR1 is SGHAT and CDR2 FQNNGV. DNA of the CDR3: TGTGCCAGCAGCCTGGACAGGTACAATGAGCAGTTCTTC. It translates to CASSLDRYNEQFF. The full variable domain, its missing parts supplied by reference TRBV11-2 and TRBJ2-1, is EAGVAQSPRYKIIEKRQSVAFWCNPISGHATLYWYQQILGQGPKLLIQFQNNGVVDDSQLPKDRFSAERLKGVDSTLKIQPAKLEDSAVYLCASSLDRYNEQFFGPGTRLTVL.

The rearrangement links TRBV28 to TRBJ2-1; D is unclear. The germline V gene encodes CDR1 MDHEN and CDR2 SYDVKM. This CDR3 is 14 amino acids long. Trimming took 5 bases from V and 4 from J, leaving 12 bases between them. CDR3 DNA sequence: TGTGCCAGCAGTCCACGCCGGGTTTACAATGAGCAGTTCTTC. Its protein is CASSPRRVYNEQFF.

As for this clonotype: Sequence at one end of the junction differs from germline and may be a read error. This sequence joins TRBV3-1 and TRBJ2-2; D not certain. The CDR3 sequence is 13 residues long. Germline CDR1 LGHDT, CDR2 YNNKEL (reference sequence). Here the CDR3 DNA reads TGTGCCGGCAGCCCGGAGAACACCGGGGAGCTGTTTTTT. Translation: CAGSPENTGELFF.

This clonotype came up many times. This sequence joins TRBV28 and TRBJ1-2; D is perhaps TRBD1 (6 bases). Germline V gene lookup returns CDR1 MDHEN and CDR2 SYDVKM. The ends were cut back, 6 bases at V and 8 bases at J, with 22 bases in the middle. This CDR3 region has 15 residues. The CDR3 loop reads CASRPPGQILEGYTF. CDR3 sequence (DNA): TGTGCCAGCAGGCCGCCGGGACAAATTTTAGAGGGCTACACCTTC.

This clonotype was seen more than once but under ten times. It may be a read error: a sequence one base away is much more abundant. The rearrangement uses TRBV10-3 and TRBJ1-1, with a possible D match to TRBD1 (5 bases). The CDR3 is 15 residues long. From germline, CDR1 is ENHRY and CDR2 SYGVKD. V lost 6 bases, J lost 0 bases, and 14 bases lay in between. The CDR3 sequence is CAIRSLRGVNTEAFF. The CDR3 nucleotides read TGTGCCATCAGGAGTTTGCGGGGGGTGAACACTGAAGCTTTCTTT.

This clonotype was seen only a few times. V is TRBV5-1 and J is TRBJ1-1; D unresolved. V was shortened by 0 bases and J by 4 bases, with 7 bases between the two germline ends. This CDR3 is built from 13 residues. Germline lookup yields CDR1 SGHRS and CDR2 YFSETQ. The CDR3 reads CASSLGPTTEAFF. Here the CDR3 DNA reads TGCGCCAGCAGCTTGGGGCCAACCACTGAAGCTTTCTTT. The whole variable domain, filled in from reference TRBV5-1 and TRBJ1-1, reads KAGVTQTPRYLIKTRGQQVTLSCSPISGHRSVSWYQQTPGQGLQFLFEYFSETQRNKGNFPGRFSGRQFSNSRSEMNVSTLELGDSALYLCASSLGPTTEAFFGQGTRLTVV.